The TCR beta chain under discussion was sequenced for a study of OX40 agonist ivuxolimab in advanced cancers. Whole-study context: Every patient in dose escalation had hepatocellular carcinoma, melanoma, renal cell or head and neck cancer.

V dropped 2 bases and J dropped 5 bases, with 9 bases sitting between them. The CDR3 contains 13 residues. Germline CDR1 is MGHRA and CDR2 is YSYEKL. No patient had autoimmune disease or received systemic immunosuppression. TCRdb's table, derived via immunoSEQ multiplex PCR, lists solely in-frame clones and lacks some. This sample has around 90,000 clones, with 75% to 90% found just once. The TCR originated in an adult with an advanced solid tumor such as melanoma, head and neck, liver or kidney cancer. The J gene is TRBJ1-1, the V gene TRBV4-1; D unresolved. Sequencing used CD4+ or CD8+ T cells sorted from blood, obtained in a trial of the OX40 agonist ivuxolimab. CDR3 residues: CASSQPDKTEAFF. The CDR3 nucleotides read TGCGCCAGCAGCCAACCCGACAAGACTGAAGCTTTCTTT.